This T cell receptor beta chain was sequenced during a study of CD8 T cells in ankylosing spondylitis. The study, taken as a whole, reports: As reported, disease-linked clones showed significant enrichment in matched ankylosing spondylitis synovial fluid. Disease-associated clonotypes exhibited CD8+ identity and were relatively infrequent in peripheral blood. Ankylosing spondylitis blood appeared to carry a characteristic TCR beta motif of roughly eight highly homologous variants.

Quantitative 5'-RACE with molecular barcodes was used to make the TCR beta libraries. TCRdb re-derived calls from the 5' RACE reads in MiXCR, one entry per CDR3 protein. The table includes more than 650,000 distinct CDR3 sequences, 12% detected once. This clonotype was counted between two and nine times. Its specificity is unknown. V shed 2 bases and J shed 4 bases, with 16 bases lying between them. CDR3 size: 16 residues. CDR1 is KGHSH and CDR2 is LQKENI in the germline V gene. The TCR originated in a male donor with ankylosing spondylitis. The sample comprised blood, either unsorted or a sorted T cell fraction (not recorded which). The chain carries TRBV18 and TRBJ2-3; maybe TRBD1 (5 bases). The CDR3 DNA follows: TGTGCCAGCTCACCAGCCAGGGTGGGTCTGGCAGATACGCAGTATTTT. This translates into CASSPARVGLADTQYF.